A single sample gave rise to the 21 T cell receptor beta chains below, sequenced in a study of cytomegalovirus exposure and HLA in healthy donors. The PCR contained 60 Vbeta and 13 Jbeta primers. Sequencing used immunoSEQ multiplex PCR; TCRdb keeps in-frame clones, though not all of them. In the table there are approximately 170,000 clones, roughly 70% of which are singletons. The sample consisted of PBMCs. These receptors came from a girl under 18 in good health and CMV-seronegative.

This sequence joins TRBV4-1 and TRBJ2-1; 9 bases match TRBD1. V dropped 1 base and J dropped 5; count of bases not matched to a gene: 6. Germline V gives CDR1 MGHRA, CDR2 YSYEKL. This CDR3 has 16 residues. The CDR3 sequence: CASSQVGDREHNEQFF. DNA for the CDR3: TGCGCCAGCAGCCAAGTGGGGGACAGGGAACACAATGAGCAGTTCTTC.

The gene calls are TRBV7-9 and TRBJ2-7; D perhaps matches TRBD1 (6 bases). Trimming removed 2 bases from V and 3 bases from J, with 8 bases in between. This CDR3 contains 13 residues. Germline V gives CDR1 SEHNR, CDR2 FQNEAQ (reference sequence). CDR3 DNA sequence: TGTGCCAGCAGCTTACCGACAGGCTACGAGCAGTACTTC. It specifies CASSLPTGYEQYF. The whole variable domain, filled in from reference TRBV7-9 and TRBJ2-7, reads DTGVSQNPRHKITKRGQNVTFRCDPISEHNRLYWYRQTLGQGPEFLTYFQNEAQLEKSRLLSDRFSAERPKGSFSTLEIQRTEQGDSAMYLCASSLPTGYEQYFGPGTRLTVT.

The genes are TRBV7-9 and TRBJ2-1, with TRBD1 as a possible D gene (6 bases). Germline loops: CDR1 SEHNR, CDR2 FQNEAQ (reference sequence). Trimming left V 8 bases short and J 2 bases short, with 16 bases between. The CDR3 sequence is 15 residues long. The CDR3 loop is CASATPAGAYNEQFF. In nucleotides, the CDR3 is TGTGCCAGCGCGACCCCGGCAGGGGCCTACAATGAGCAGTTCTTC.

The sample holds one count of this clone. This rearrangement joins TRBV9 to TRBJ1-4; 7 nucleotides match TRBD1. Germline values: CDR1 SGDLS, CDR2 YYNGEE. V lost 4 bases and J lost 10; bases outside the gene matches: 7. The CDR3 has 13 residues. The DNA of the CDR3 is TGTGCCAGCAGCCCAACGACAGGGTCAAAACTGTTTTTT. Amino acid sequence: CASSPTTGSKLFF.

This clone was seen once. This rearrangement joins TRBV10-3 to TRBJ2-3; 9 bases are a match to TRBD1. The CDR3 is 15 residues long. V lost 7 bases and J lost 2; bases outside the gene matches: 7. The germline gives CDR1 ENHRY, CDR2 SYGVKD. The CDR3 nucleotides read TGTGCCATCAAGAGCGGGACAGGGACCACAGATACGCAGTATTTT. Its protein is CAIKSGTGTTDTQYF.

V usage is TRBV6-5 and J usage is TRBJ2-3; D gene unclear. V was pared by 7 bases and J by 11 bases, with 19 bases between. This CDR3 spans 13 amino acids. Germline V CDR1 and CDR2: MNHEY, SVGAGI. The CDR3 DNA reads TGTGCCAGCAACGACGACGGAGCCGCTGGGCAGTATTTT. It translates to CASNDDGAAGQYF.

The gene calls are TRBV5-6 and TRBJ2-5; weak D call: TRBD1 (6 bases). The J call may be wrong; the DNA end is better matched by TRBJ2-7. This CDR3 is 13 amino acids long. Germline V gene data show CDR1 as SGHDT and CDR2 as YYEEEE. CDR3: CASQAGTLSEQYF. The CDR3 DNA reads TGTGCCAGCCAGGCAGGGACATTGTCCGAGCAGTACTTC.

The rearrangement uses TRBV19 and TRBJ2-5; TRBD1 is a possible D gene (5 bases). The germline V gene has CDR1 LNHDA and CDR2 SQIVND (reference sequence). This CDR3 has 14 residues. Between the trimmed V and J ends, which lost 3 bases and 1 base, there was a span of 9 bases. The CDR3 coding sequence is TGTGCCAGTAGTATGTCAGGGCCCCAAGAGACCCAGTACTTC. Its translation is CASSMSGPQETQYF.

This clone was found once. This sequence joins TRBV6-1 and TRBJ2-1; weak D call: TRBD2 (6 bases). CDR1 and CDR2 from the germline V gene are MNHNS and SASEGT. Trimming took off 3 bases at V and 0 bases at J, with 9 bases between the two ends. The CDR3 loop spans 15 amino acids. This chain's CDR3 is CASSEISGSYNEQFF. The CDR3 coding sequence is TGTGCCAGCAGTGAGATTAGCGGCTCCTACAATGAGCAGTTCTTC.

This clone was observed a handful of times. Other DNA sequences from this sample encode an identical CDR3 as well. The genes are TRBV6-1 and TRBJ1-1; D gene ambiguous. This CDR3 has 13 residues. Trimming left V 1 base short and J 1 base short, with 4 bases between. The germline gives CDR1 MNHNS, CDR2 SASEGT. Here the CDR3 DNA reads TGTGCCAGCAGTGAAGGGAGGAACACTGAAGCTTTCTTT. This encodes CASSEGRNTEAFF.

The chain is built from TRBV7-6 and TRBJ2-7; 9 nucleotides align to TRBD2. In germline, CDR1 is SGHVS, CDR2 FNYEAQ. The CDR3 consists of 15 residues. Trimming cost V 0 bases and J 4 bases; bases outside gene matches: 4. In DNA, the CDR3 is TGTGCCAGCAGCTTAGCACTAGCGGGTTCTTACGAGCAGTACTTC. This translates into CASSLALAGSYEQYF.

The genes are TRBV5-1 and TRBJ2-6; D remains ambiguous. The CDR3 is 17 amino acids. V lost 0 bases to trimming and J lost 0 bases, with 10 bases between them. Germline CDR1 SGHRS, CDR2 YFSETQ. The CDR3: CASSLDPASSGANVLTF. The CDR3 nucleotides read TGCGCCAGCAGCTTGGATCCCGCCAGCTCTGGGGCCAACGTCCTGACTTTC.

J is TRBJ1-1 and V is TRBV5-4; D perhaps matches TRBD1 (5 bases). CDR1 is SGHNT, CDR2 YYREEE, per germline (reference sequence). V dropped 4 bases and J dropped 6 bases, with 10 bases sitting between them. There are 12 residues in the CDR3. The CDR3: CASSIGQAEAFF. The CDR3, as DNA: TGTGCCAGCAGCATCGGACAAGCTGAAGCTTTCTTT.

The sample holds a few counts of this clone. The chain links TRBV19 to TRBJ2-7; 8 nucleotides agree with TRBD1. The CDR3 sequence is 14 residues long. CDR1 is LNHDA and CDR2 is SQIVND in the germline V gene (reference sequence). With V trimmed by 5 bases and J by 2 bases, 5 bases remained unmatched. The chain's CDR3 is CASSLGQAPYEQYF. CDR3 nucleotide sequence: TGTGCCAGTAGTCTGGGACAGGCTCCCTACGAGCAGTACTTC.

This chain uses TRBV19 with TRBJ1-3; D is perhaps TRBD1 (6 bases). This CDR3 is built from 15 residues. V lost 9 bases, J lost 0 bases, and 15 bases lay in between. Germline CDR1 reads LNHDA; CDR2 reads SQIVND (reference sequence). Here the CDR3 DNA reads TGTGCCAGCCGGACAGTCCAGAGCTCTGGAAACACCATATATTTT. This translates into CASRTVQSSGNTIYF.

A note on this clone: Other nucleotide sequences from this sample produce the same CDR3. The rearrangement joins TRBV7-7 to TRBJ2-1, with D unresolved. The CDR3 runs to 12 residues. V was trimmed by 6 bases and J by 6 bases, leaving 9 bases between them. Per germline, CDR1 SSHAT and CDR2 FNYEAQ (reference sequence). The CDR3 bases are TGTGCCAGCAGTTCCGGTGCCAATGAGCAGTTCTTC. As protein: CASSSGANEQFF.

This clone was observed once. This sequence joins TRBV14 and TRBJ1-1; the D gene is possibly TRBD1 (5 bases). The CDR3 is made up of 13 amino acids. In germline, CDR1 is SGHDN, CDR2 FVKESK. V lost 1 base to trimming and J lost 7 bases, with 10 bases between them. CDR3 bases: TGTGCCAGCAGCCAAGTGACAGACCATGAAGCTTTCTTT. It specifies CASSQVTDHEAFF.

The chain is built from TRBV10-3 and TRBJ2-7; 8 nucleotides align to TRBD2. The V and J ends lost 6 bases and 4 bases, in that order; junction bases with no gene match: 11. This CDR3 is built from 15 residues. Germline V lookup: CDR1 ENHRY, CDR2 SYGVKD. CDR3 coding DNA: TGTGCCATCAGGGGGGGTAGCGGGGCCATTTACGAGCAGTACTTC. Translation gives CAIRGGSGAIYEQYF.

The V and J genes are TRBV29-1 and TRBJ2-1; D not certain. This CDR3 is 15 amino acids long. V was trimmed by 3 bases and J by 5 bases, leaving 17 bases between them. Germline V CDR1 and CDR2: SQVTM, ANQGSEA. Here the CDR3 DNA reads TGCAGCGTTGATATGTGGGCAGATCCGAACAATGAGCAGTTCTTC. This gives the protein CSVDMWADPNNEQFF.

The CDR3 is CASTIARVSNQPQHF. As DNA, the CDR3 is TGTGCCAGCACTATAGCCCGGGTAAGCAATCAGCCCCAGCATTTT. The V call is TRBV6-5, the J call TRBJ1-5, with D unclear. V was trimmed by 7 bases and J by 1 base, leaving 14 bases between them. The CDR3 length is 15 residues. The germline V gene encodes CDR1 MNHEY and CDR2 SVGAGI.

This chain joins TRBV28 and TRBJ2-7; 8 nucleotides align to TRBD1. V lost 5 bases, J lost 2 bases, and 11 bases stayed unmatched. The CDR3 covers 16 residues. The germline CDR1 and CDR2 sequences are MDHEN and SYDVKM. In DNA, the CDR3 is TGTGCCAGCAGTGCCATTAGACAGGGGCCGCCCTACGAGCAGTACTTC. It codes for CASSAIRQGPPYEQYF.